The 19 T cell receptor beta chains reported below all come from one sample, sequenced in a study of T cells in Graves' hyperthyroidism and ophthalmopathy. It was RNA transcripts that yielded the amplified TCR beta CDR3 regions. The TCR CDR3 was amplified in a first-round RT-PCR using the HTBI primer set. TCRdb re-analysed the multiplex PCR reads in MiXCR, keeping a single row per CDR3 protein. Here the sample spans over 350,000 distinct CDR3 sequences, roughly 15% being singletons. Sequenced material: blood. The receptors stem from a man aged 18-30 years with Graves' ophthalmopathy.

This clonotype was seen at least ten times. The V gene is TRBV12-5, the J gene TRBJ2-5, with a possible D match to TRBD2 (6 bases). With 4 bases removed from V and 7 bases from J, the gap between germline ends came to 10 bases. Germline V CDR1 and CDR2: LGHNT, FRNRAP. This CDR3 region has 12 residues. CDR3 region: CASGSQEGTQYF. CDR3 nucleotides: TGTGCTAGTGGTTCCCAGGAGGGGACCCAGTACTTC.

The rearrangement joins TRBV10-1 to TRBJ2-3; perhaps TRBD2 as D (5 bases). The CDR3 sequence is 13 residues long. CDR1 WNHNN and CDR2 SYGVQD come from the germline V gene (reference sequence). The V end lost 10 bases, the J end lost 3 bases, and 14 bases lay between the germline ends. The DNA of the CDR3 is TGCGCCACCAAATCTCGGGGAACAGATACGCAGTATTTT. It translates to CATKSRGTDTQYF.

This clonotype was found many times. The chain joins TRBV18 to TRBJ2-3; TRBD1 is a possible D gene (5 bases). Per the germline V gene, CDR1 is KGHSH and CDR2 is LQKENI. The CDR3 is made up of 15 amino acids. With 3 bases removed from V and 5 bases from J, the gap between germline ends came to 15 bases. This CDR3 is CASSPGLSQLDTQYF. In DNA form, the CDR3 reads TGTGCCAGCTCACCGGGGCTGTCCCAGTTAGATACGCAGTATTTT.

This chain joins TRBV2 and TRBJ1-1; TRBD1 agrees at 10 bases. V trimming: 8 bases; J trimming: 7 bases; junction bases outside the gene matches: 13. The CDR3 has 15 amino acids. CDR1 and CDR2 from the germline V gene are SNHLY and FYNNEI. The CDR3 nucleotides are TGTGCCAGCTGGCGGGACAGGGGACAAGGCGGTGAAGCTTTCTTT. Its protein is CASWRDRGQGGEAFF.

This clonotype occurred many times. This chain joins TRBV29-1 and TRBJ1-5; weak D call: TRBD1 (6 bases). V was shortened by 3 bases and J by 3 bases, with 9 bases between the two germline ends. CDR3 length: 13 residues. Germline V gives CDR1 SQVTM, CDR2 ANQGSEA. The DNA for the CDR3 is TGCAGCGTTGAGTCAGGGGACAATCAGCCCCAGCATTTT. Protein sequence: CSVESGDNQPQHF.

The CDR3 is CASSHMGNEQFF. For the CDR3, the DNA is TGTGCCAGCAGCCATATGGGAAATGAGCAGTTCTTC. The rearrangement uses TRBV4-2 and TRBJ2-1; D is ambiguous. Germline assignment: CDR1 LGHNA and CDR2 YNFKEQ. The CDR3 has 12 amino acids. V shed 3 bases and J shed 7 bases, with 7 bases lying between them.

This clonotype was observed at least ten times. The chain employs TRBV20-1 and TRBJ2-2; no reliable D call. Germline CDR1 reads DFQATT; CDR2 reads SNEGSKA (reference sequence). V lost 4 bases and J lost 1, with 10 bases in between. This CDR3 has 14 amino acids. CDR3 loop: CSATKARNTGELFF. CDR3 in DNA: TGCAGTGCTACAAAGGCTAGGAACACCGGGGAGCTGTTTTTT.

As regards this clonotype: A much bigger clone sits one base away, suggesting this may be a read error. The rearrangement uses TRBV11-2 and TRBJ2-3, with no clear D. This CDR3 spans 15 amino acids. Trimming removed 1 base from V and 4 bases from J, with 12 bases in between. Germline lookup yields CDR1 SGHAT and CDR2 FQNNGV. The CDR3 sequence is CASSLAVGGADTQYF. CDR3 sequence (DNA): TGTGCCAGCAGCTTAGCTGTTGGTGGAGCAGATACGCAGTATTTT.

This clonotype was seen just once. The conserved phenylalanine or tryptophan is not found at the CDR3 terminus, so this likely reflects a read error. The chain couples TRBV19 to TRBJ2-5; 14 nucleotides agree with TRBD2. The CDR3 covers 15 residues. Trimming at V came to 8 bases and at J to 0 bases, leaving 2 bases not matched to a gene. CDR1 is LNHDA, CDR2 SQIVND, per germline (reference sequence). The CDR3 region is CASRTSGRYQETQYS. The CDR3 coding sequence is TGTGCCAGTCGGACTAGCGGGAGGTACCAAGAGACCCAGTACTCC.

This clonotype has only a few counts. The CDR3 protein is CASSEARGSLDTQYF. The CDR3 nucleotides read TGTGCCAGCAGTGAAGCGCGAGGGAGCTTAGATACGCAGTATTTT. This chain uses TRBV2 with TRBJ2-3; D may be TRBD2 (5 bases). V lost 0 bases to trimming and J lost 5 bases, with 12 bases between them. Germline CDR1 SNHLY, CDR2 FYNNEI. The CDR3 is 15 amino acids.

This clonotype was recorded a few times. The chain links TRBV5-1 to TRBJ2-3; D is possibly TRBD2 (5 bases). CDR3 length equals 16 residues. With 0 bases removed from V and 1 base from J, the gap between germline ends came to 12 bases. In germline, CDR1 is SGHRS, CDR2 YFSETQ. In DNA, the CDR3 is TGCGCCAGCAGCTTGGATAGGCGGGTTGGCACAGATACGCAGTATTTT. Its protein is CASSLDRRVGTDTQYF. The full variable domain, its missing parts supplied by reference TRBV5-1 and TRBJ2-3, is KAGVTQTPRYLIKTRGQQVTLSCSPISGHRSVSWYQQTPGQGLQFLFEYFSETQRNKGNFPGRFSGRQFSNSRSEMNVSTLELGDSALYLCASSLDRRVGTDTQYFGPGTRLTVL.

The table lists this clonotype with a few counts. V gene TRBV7-9 combines with J gene TRBJ1-2; D is perhaps TRBD1 (5 bases). Trimming cost V 2 bases and J 11 bases, with 15 bases left between them. The CDR3 loop spans 13 amino acids. CDR1 is SEHNR, CDR2 FQNEAQ, per germline (reference sequence). The CDR3 DNA sequence: TGTGCCAGCAGCTTATCGGCACTTCCAGGGTACACCTTC. This gives the protein CASSLSALPGYTF.

This chain joins TRBV19 and TRBJ1-2; D unresolved. The CDR3 is made up of 14 amino acids. V was cut by 3 bases and J by 0 bases, with 8 bases left in between. CDR1 and CDR2 (germline): LNHDA, SQIVND (reference sequence). CDR3 DNA sequence: TGTGCCAGTAGTATCTCCAGTACTAACTATGGCTACACCTTC. Protein sequence: CASSISSTNYGYTF.

The chain couples TRBV12-3 or TRBV12-4 to TRBJ2-5; the D call may be TRBD1 or TRBD2 (5 bases each). The CDR3 covers 14 residues. Trimming took 6 bases from V and 4 from J, leaving 15 bases between them. In DNA, the CDR3 is TGTGCCAGCAGCCCGGACTGGGGCGGAGAGACCCAGTACTTC. It codes for CASSPDWGGETQYF.

This clonotype has just a few counts. This chain uses TRBV5-1 with TRBJ2-7; 8 bases agree with TRBD1. Trimming took 0 bases from V and 3 from J; bases not matched to a gene: 5. The CDR3 covers 15 residues. Germline loops: CDR1 SGHRS, CDR2 YFSETQ. The CDR3 protein is CASSLAQGAIYEQYF. The CDR3 DNA sequence: TGCGCCAGCAGCTTGGCCCAGGGGGCAATCTACGAGCAGTACTTC.

The V and J genes are TRBV19 and TRBJ1-2; a weak D match, TRBD1 (6 bases). Germline CDR1 and CDR2: LNHDA and SQIVND (reference sequence). This CDR3 is 13 amino acids long. V was trimmed by 5 bases and J by 5 bases, leaving 12 bases between them. CDR3 region: CASSVWTEYGYTF. The CDR3 DNA reads as TGTGCCAGTAGTGTATGGACAGAATATGGCTACACCTTC.

This clonotype showed up many times. The chain links TRBV28 to TRBJ2-7; TRBD1 agrees at 9 bases. J lost 3 bases, V lost 7 bases, and 7 bases had no gene match. Germline CDR1 is MDHEN and CDR2 is SYDVKM. The CDR3 is 14 residues long. CDR3: CASNTGQGLYEQYF. Here the CDR3 DNA reads TGTGCCAGCAATACGGGACAGGGACTCTACGAGCAGTACTTC.

Points on this clonotype: No conserved phenylalanine or tryptophan ends this CDR3, so it is likely a read error. The rearrangement links TRBV6-1 to TRBJ1-2; D is perhaps TRBD1 (6 bases). Germline assignment: CDR1 MNHNS and CDR2 SASEGT. The length of the CDR3 is 14 residues. Trimming shortened V by 2 bases and J by 5 bases, and 12 bases separated the two germline ends. In DNA, the CDR3 is TGTGCCAGCAGTGAAAGGGGGGGAATTTATGGCTACACCCTC. Its protein is CASSERGGIYGYTL.

This clonotype was seen at least ten times. This chain connects TRBV2 to TRBJ2-7; D perhaps matches TRBD2 (5 bases). This CDR3 spans 18 amino acids. Looked up from germline, CDR1 is SNHLY and CDR2 is FYNNEI. Trimming removed 8 bases from V and 4 bases from J, with 30 bases in between. CDR3 coding DNA: TGTGCCAGCTTCAACCCCCCGATTTACCAGCGGCTGGGTTACGAGCAGTACTTC. This gives the protein CASFNPPIYQRLGYEQYF.